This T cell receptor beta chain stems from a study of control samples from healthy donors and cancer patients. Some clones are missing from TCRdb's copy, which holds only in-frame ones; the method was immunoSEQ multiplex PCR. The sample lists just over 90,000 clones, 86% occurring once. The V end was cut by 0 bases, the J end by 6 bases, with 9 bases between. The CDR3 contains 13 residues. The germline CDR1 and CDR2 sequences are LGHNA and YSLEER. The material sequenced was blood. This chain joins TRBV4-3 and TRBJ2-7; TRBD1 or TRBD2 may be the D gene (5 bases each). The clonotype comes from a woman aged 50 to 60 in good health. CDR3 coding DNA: TGCGCCAGCAGCCAAGAGGGGGAGCGCGAGCAGTACTTC. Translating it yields CASSQEGEREQYF.